These T cell receptor beta chains were read from a single sample in a study of Ad26.COV2.S vaccination and SARS-CoV-2 variants. This table comes from immunoSEQ multiplex PCR, and its TCRdb copy is limited to in-frame clones, with some not included. The table shows around 380,000 clones, with around nine tenths occurring only once. This material consisted of peripheral blood, taken in a trial of Ad26.COV2.S vaccine versus placebo. The receptors originated from a person aged 18-60 years who received the Ad26.COV2.S COVID-19 vaccine or a placebo. The CDR3 runs from the conserved cysteine through the conserved F or W. Fields, in order: clone size, V gene, J gene, D gene, CDR3 protein, CDR3 DNA. A D gene is named only where the DNA matches it firmly. The size entry is marked missing in some rows and otherwise reads once, few, many or a size class.

clone size: once
V gene: TRBV11-2
J gene: TRBJ1-4
D gene: -
CDR3 protein: CASSLNFERQRNEKLFF
CDR3 DNA: TGTGCCAGCAGCTTAAATTTTGAACGGCAGAGAAATGAAAAACTGTTTTTT

clone size: -
V gene: TRBV12-5
J gene: TRBJ1-1
D gene: -
CDR3 protein: CASGLVVRGKVTEAFF
CDR3 DNA: TGTGCTAGTGGTTTGGTAGTCCGCGGAAAGGTGACTGAAGCTTTCTTT

clone size: -
V gene: TRBV12-3/TRBV12-4
J gene: TRBJ2-1
D gene: -
CDR3 protein: CASSFGGHEQFF
CDR3 DNA: TGTGCCAGCAGTTTCGGGGGGCATGAGCAGTTCTTC

clone size: once
V gene: TRBV7-9
J gene: TRBJ2-2
D gene: -
CDR3 protein: CASSLYTNTGELFF
CDR3 DNA: TGTGCCAGCAGCTTATACACAAACACCGGGGAGCTGTTTTTT

clone size: -
V gene: TRBV19
J gene: TRBJ2-3
D gene: -
CDR3 protein: CASSTSGNTQYF
CDR3 DNA: -

clone size: -
V gene: TRBV6-5
J gene: TRBJ1-1
D gene: TRBD1
CDR3 protein: CASSSLVGQGWILVF
CDR3 DNA: TGTGCCAGCAGTTCTTTAGTGGGACAGGGTTGGATATTGGTCTTT

clone size: -
V gene: TRBV15
J gene: TRBJ2-7
D gene: -
CDR3 protein: CATSRSPTFVSGSYEQYF
CDR3 DNA: TGTGCCACCAGCAGATCTCCGACGTTTGTATCCGGCTCCTACGAGCAGTACTTC

clone size: -
V gene: TRBV2
J gene: TRBJ1-6
D gene: -
CDR3 protein: CASSLTTGGSPLHF
CDR3 DNA: TGTGCCAGCAGCCTAACGACGGGTGGTTCACCCCTCCACTTT

clone size: -
V gene: TRBV6-2/TRBV6-3
J gene: TRBJ2-1
D gene: -
CDR3 protein: CASSQRSGATLSYNEQFF
CDR3 DNA: TGTGCCAGCAGCCAGAGGTCGGGGGCTACTCTCTCCTACAATGAGCAGTTCTTC

clone size: -
V gene: TRBV2
J gene: TRBJ1-5
D gene: -
CDR3 protein: CASSESGFNQPQHF
CDR3 DNA: TGTGCCAGCAGTGAATCGGGGTTCAATCAGCCCCAGCATTTT

clone size: -
V gene: TRBV5-1
J gene: TRBJ2-2
D gene: -
CDR3 protein: CASSLLGETGELFF
CDR3 DNA: TGCGCCAGCAGCTTGCTAGGAGAGACCGGGGAGCTGTTTTTT

clone size: -
V gene: TRBV18
J gene: TRBJ1-5
D gene: TRBD1
CDR3 protein: CASSPPGAGGMGNQPQHF
CDR3 DNA: TGTGCCAGCTCACCACCGGGTGCAGGGGGGATGGGCAATCAGCCCCAGCATTTT

clone size: -
V gene: TRBV12-3/TRBV12-4
J gene: TRBJ2-7
D gene: -
CDR3 protein: CASSLGGPNEQYF
CDR3 DNA: TGTGCCAGCAGTTTGGGGGGGCCTAACGAGCAGTACTTC

clone size: few
V gene: TRBV5-1
J gene: TRBJ1-4
D gene: -
CDR3 protein: CASSLSAGANEKLFF
CDR3 DNA: TGCGCCAGCAGCTTGAGCGCAGGGGCTAATGAAAAACTGTTTTTT